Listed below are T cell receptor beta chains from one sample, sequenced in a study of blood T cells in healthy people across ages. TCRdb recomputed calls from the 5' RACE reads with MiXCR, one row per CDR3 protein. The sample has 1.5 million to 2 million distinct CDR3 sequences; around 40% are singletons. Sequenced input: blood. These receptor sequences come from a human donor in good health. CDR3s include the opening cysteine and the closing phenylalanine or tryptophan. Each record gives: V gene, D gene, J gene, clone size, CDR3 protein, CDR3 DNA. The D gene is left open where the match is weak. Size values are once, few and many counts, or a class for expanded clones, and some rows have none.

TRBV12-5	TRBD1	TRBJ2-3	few	CASGRTGRDTQYF	TGTGCTAGTGGTCGGACAGGCCGAGATACGCAGTATTTT
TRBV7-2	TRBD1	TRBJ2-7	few	CASSLESGGLVYEQYF	TGTGCCAGCAGCTTAGAGTCAGGGGGCCTCGTTTACGAGCAGTACTTC
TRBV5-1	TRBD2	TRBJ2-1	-	CASSLPSGVSYNEQFF	TGCGCCAGCAGCTTGCCTAGCGGGGTTTCCTACAATGAGCAGTTCTTC
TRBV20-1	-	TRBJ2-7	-	CSARGRAMYEQYF	TGCAGTGCTCGAGGACGAGCGATGTACGAGCAGTACTTC
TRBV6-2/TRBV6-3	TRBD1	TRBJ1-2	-	CASSYVTGTYGYTF	TGTGCCAGCAGTTACGTGACAGGGACATATGGCTACACCTTC
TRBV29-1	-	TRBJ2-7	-	CSVVGRQSYEQYF	TGCAGCGTTGTGGGAAGACAGAGTTACGAGCAGTACTTC
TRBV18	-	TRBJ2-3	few	CASSPGPMGTDTQYF	TGTGCCAGCTCACCAGGTCCAATGGGCACAGATACGCAGTATTTT
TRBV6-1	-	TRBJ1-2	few	CASSEDGAGTYYGYTF	TGTGCCAGCAGTGAAGACGGTGCGGGGACCTACTATGGCTACACCTTC
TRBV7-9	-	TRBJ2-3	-	CASSFFPSHTDTQYF	TGTGCCAGCAGCTTTTTTCCAAGCCACACAGATACGCAGTATTTT
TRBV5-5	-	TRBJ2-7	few	CASSLDKRHYEQYF	TGTGCCAGCAGCTTGGACAAGAGGCACTACGAGCAGTACTTC
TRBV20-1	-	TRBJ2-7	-	CFIAGSEVSEQYF	TGTTTTATCGCCGGGTCCGAGGTCAGCGAGCAGTACTTC
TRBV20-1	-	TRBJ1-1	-	CSASQGWSTEAFF	TGCAGTGCTAGCCAGGGTTGGAGCACTGAAGCTTTCTTT
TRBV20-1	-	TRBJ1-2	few	CSALTPSGYGYTF	TGCAGTGCACTGACCCCCTCGGGCTATGGCTACACCTTC